This entry features one T cell receptor beta chain sequence. Time point here: patch test 3, about 24 weeks after DPC sensitization. Stated treatment: therapeutic diphenylcyclopropenone sensitization with weekly scalp DPC. The CDR3 contains 15 residues. Germline CDR1 LGHDT, CDR2 YNNKEL (reference sequence). V lost 0 bases to trimming and J lost 7 bases, with 10 bases between them. MiXCR, run by TCRdb on the RACE reads, gives a single entry per CDR3 protein. Of under 200,000 distinct CDR3 sequences in the sample, around 30% were seen once. This record comes from a study of human T cells and chemical hapten exposure.

This clonotype was sampled from a woman between 18 and 29 years old with alopecia areata. Some clones in this sample may be carry-over from other donors' samples. The specimen comprised whole blood, sampled in connection with sensitization to the hapten diphenylcyclopropenone (DPC). The chain is built from TRBV3-1 and TRBJ1-6; possibly TRBD1 for D (5 bases). CDR3 nucleotides: TGTGCCAGCAGCCAAGAACCAGGGTTGAATTCACCCCTCCACTTT. It codes for CASSQEPGLNSPLHF.